This section outlines one T cell receptor (beta chain) sequence together with its context. No antigen is known for it. The sample belongs to a study of T cells after yellow fever vaccination. In the study overall: Low-cell-number fractions were prepared with SMART-Seq v4 Ultra Low Input. Study-wide results and limits: The study re-detected most primary-vaccination clones after the booster (approximately 96% CD4, 88% CD8).

UMIs were added to TCR cDNA along with a universal primer site when it was made by 5'RACE template switching. TCRdb reanalysed the 5' RACE reads using MiXCR and keeps one entry per CDR3 protein. The data hold 340,000 or so distinct CDR3 sequences, with around an eighth observed a single time. CDR3 length: 13 amino acids. Germline CDR1 and CDR2: LNHDA and SQIVND (reference sequence). Specimen: CD4+ T cells sorted from PBMCs, collected 15 days after the yellow fever booster vaccination. The chain uses TRBV19 and TRBJ2-5, with D maybe TRBD1 (6 bases). The clonotype comes from a young man who received the YFV17D yellow fever vaccine. CDR3 bases: TGTGCTACCGCCGGGACACCCCAAGAGACCCAGTACTTC. Translation: CATAGTPQETQYF.